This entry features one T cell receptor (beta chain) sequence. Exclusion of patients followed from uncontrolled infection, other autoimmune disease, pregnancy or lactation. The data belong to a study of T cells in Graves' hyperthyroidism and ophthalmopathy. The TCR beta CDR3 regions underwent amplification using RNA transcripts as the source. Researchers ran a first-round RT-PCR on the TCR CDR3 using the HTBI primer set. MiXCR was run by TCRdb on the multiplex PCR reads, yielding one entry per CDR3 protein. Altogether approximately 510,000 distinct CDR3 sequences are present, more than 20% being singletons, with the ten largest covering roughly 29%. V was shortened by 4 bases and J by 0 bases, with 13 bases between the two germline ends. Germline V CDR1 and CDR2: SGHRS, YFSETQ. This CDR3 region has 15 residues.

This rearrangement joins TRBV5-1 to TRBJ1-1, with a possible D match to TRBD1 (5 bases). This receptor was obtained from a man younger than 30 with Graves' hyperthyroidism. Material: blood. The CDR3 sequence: CASSQGGPMNTEAFF. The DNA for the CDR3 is TGCGCCAGCAGCCAGGGAGGACCGATGAACACTGAAGCTTTCTTT.